This TCR beta chain comes out of a study of T cell repertoires in cytomegalovirus infection. V lost 3 bases to trimming and J lost 9 bases, with 11 bases between them. The CDR3 sequence is 12 residues long. The V gene's germline CDR1 is MDHEN and CDR2 SYDVKM. TCRdb passed the reads through MiXCR, listing each CDR3 protein once. The data contain some 150,000 distinct CDR3 sequences, about 20% of them seen just once; the ten biggest clones take up roughly 9.8%. This sequence originates from a human donor in good health (CMV status not recorded). Some clones in this sample may be carry-over from other donors' samples. V usage is TRBV28 and J usage is TRBJ1-1; the D is unclear. Input material: PBMCs. The CDR3 DNA reads TGTGCCAGCAGTTTGCGGAGCCACCAAGCTTTCTTT. Translation: CASSLRSHQAFF.